These 26 T cell receptor beta chains share one sample of origin, sequenced in a study of response to subunit inactivated influenza vaccine. In TCRdb, the RT-PCR reads were re-called with MiXCR into one record per CDR3 protein. The data show hundreds of thousands of distinct CDR3 sequences, 15% to 19% seen once. The material was PBMCs from blood, obtained 11 to 12 days after vaccination. These receptor sequences come from a man aged 45-65 years who received an inactivated influenza vaccine.

The chain links TRBV5-1 to TRBJ2-3, with D uncertain. The CDR3 loop spans 14 amino acids. Trimming stripped 4 bases from V and 2 bases from J, with 11 bases between. Germline V gives CDR1 SGHRS, CDR2 YFSETQ. The DNA for the CDR3 is TGCGCCAGCAGCATCGAACCGGACACAGATACGCAGTATTTT. This codes for CASSIEPDTDTQYF.

This clonotype has just a few counts. The rearrangement uses TRBV7-2 and TRBJ1-5; the D is unclear. V lost 3 bases and J 0 bases, leaving 9 bases between the germline ends. CDR1 is SGHTA, CDR2 FQGNSA, per germline. The CDR3 runs 15 residues. The CDR3 DNA sequence: TGTGCCAGCAGCTTTAGCACTTATAGCAATCAGCCCCAGCATTTT. It specifies CASSFSTYSNQPQHF.

The chain combines TRBV6-2 or TRBV6-3 with TRBJ2-5; tentative D call: TRBD2 (5 bases). Between the trimmed V and J ends, which lost 8 bases and 5 bases, there was a span of 18 bases. The CDR3 is made up of 14 amino acids. CDR1 MNHEY and CDR2 SVGEGT come from the germline V gene. The CDR3 DNA sequence: TGTGCCAGCCGCCCGGACTTAATGGCCGAGACCCAGTACTTC. Encoded protein: CASRPDLMAETQYF.

This clonotype was detected a few times. The chain has TRBV28 and TRBJ2-5; D gene ambiguous. Trimming took 5 bases from V and 5 from J, leaving 15 bases between them. The germline CDR1 and CDR2 sequences are MDHEN and SYDVKM. The CDR3 loop spans 14 amino acids. The CDR3 region is CASSAGSLRETQYF. The CDR3 DNA reads TGTGCCAGCAGTGCAGGATCCCTCCGGGAGACCCAGTACTTC.

The rearrangement links TRBV6-1 to TRBJ2-1, with 8 bases that match TRBD1. V shed 6 bases and J 8 bases; nucleotides not matched to a gene: 9. Germline V gene data show CDR1 as MNHNS and CDR2 as SASEGT. CDR3 length equals 14 residues. The CDR3 here is CASSTMGQEDEQFF. CDR3 sequence (DNA): TGTGCCAGCAGCACTATGGGACAGGAAGATGAGCAGTTCTTC.

V usage is TRBV2 and J usage is TRBJ2-1; the D is unclear. V lost 8 bases, J lost 7 bases, and 12 bases lay in between. Germline V gene lookup returns CDR1 SNHLY and CDR2 FYNNEI. The CDR3 contains 12 residues. DNA of the CDR3: TGTGCCAGCCGTCTAATGGGGAATGAGCAGTTCTTC. Protein product: CASRLMGNEQFF.

The chain couples TRBV20-1 to TRBJ2-1, with TRBD2 identical over 10 bases. The CDR3 is 13 residues long. Germline V lookup: CDR1 DFQATT, CDR2 SNEGSKA (reference sequence). After removal of 6 bases from V and 7 bases from J, the junction contained 6 bases not matched to a gene. The DNA for the CDR3 is TGCAGTGCGCCGGGACTAGCGCGGAATGAGCAGTTCTTC. Translating it yields CSAPGLARNEQFF.

The V and J genes are TRBV7-9 and TRBJ2-3; D is perhaps TRBD1 (5 bases). Germline V gives CDR1 SEHNR, CDR2 FQNEAQ (reference sequence). The CDR3 totals 13 residues. The V and J ends lost 5 bases and 5 bases respectively, with 11 bases between them. CDR3 sequence reads: CASSQGPRDTQYF. The CDR3 DNA sequence: TGTGCCAGCAGCCAGGGCCCTAGAGATACGCAGTATTTT.

The V gene is TRBV12-3 or TRBV12-4, the J gene TRBJ2-7; tentative D call: TRBD2 (5 bases). The CDR3 is 12 residues long. The germline V and J ends were trimmed by 7 bases and 9 bases, with 16 bases remaining between them. The CDR3 DNA follows: TGTGCCAGCAAGCCCGGATCGGGAAGGCAGTACTTC. It specifies CASKPGSGRQYF.

This clonotype has just a few counts. The V gene is TRBV4-1, the J gene TRBJ2-7; 11 bases align to TRBD2. Trimming cost V 0 bases and J 6 bases; bases outside gene matches: 4. The CDR3 loop spans 15 amino acids. Germline V gene sequence: CDR1 MGHRA, CDR2 YSYEKL. CDR3 nucleotide sequence: TGCGCCAGCAGCCAAGAACTAGCGGGGGAGTTCGAGCAGTACTTC. This sequence encodes CASSQELAGEFEQYF.

This clonotype was detected only a few times. The chain employs TRBV5-6 and TRBJ2-6; D tentatively reads TRBD1 or TRBD2 (5 bases each). The ends were cut back, 4 bases at V and 0 bases at J, with 17 bases in the middle. This CDR3 is 18 amino acids long. Germline V gene data show CDR1 as SGHDT and CDR2 as YYEEEE. DNA for the CDR3: TGTGCCAGCAGCAACTTCCGGGACGTGAGCTCTGGGGCCAACGTCCTGACTTTC. It encodes CASSNFRDVSSGANVLTF.

The chain carries TRBV24-1 and TRBJ2-3, with TRBD1 identical over 7 bases. Germline lookup yields CDR1 KGHDR and CDR2 SFDVKD. V was clipped by 4 bases and J by 0 bases; unmatched bases: 6. This CDR3 spans 16 amino acids. CDR3 in amino acids: CATSDGDSTSTDTQYF. Here the CDR3 DNA reads TGTGCCACCAGTGACGGGGACAGCACTAGCACAGATACGCAGTATTTT.

This clonotype was recorded only once. This rearrangement joins TRBV5-8 to TRBJ2-2; D uncertain. The CDR3 consists of 13 residues. CDR1 is SGHTS and CDR2 is YDEGEE in the germline V gene. Trimming took off 4 bases at V and 3 bases at J, with 7 bases between the two ends. The CDR3 bases are TGTGCCAGCAGCCACGTGTACACCGGGGAGCTGTTTTTT. The encoded protein is CASSHVYTGELFF.

As concerns this clonotype: Germline and junction disagree at one end, which may indicate a read error. The V call is TRBV6-2 or TRBV6-3, the J call TRBJ1-5; D is uncertain. The CDR3 has 14 amino acids. Germline assignment: CDR1 MNHEY and CDR2 SVGEGT. The CDR3: CGSSYVGNHQPQHF. The CDR3 nucleotides are TGTGGCAGCAGTTACGTGGGGAACCATCAGCCCCAGCATTTT.

This clonotype was observed a handful of times. The chain is built from TRBV20-1 and TRBJ2-7; 11 nucleotides match TRBD2. Germline V CDR1 and CDR2: DFQATT, SNEGSKA (reference sequence). V was clipped by 3 bases and J by 2 bases; unmatched bases: 6. The CDR3 length is 15 residues. DNA of the CDR3: TGCAGTGCTAGGGTTAGCGGGAGGGAAACCTACGAGCAGTACTTC. It translates to CSARVSGRETYEQYF.

This clonotype was detected a few times. This chain connects TRBV6-1 to TRBJ2-1; TRBD2 agrees at 11 bases. Per germline, CDR1 MNHNS and CDR2 SASEGT. V lost 6 bases and J lost 2; bases outside the gene matches: 15. The CDR3 is 19 amino acids. The DNA of the CDR3 is TGTGCCAGCAGCCGAATTAGCGGGGGGGCCTTGAACCCCTACAATGAGCAGTTCTTC. It translates to CASSRISGGALNPYNEQFF.

This clonotype showed up just a few times. The V and J genes are TRBV4-3 and TRBJ2-3; D not resolved. Germline CDR1 and CDR2: LGHNA and YSLEER. There are 15 residues in the CDR3. V was pared by 1 base and J by 1 base, with 9 bases between. The CDR3 nucleotides read TGCGCCAGCAGCCAAGCAAATTCTGGCACAGATACGCAGTATTTT. The encoded protein is CASSQANSGTDTQYF.

J is TRBJ2-5 and V is TRBV27, with D hard to call. V was trimmed by 4 bases and J by 0 bases, leaving 9 bases between them. The CDR3 loop spans 14 amino acids. CDR1 is MNHEY, CDR2 SMNVEV, per germline (reference sequence). CDR3: CASSSRVNQETQYF. CDR3 DNA: TGTGCCAGCAGTTCCCGAGTAAACCAAGAGACCCAGTACTTC.

V is TRBV7-8 and J is TRBJ1-1; D is perhaps TRBD1 (5 bases). The V and J ends lost 1 base and 1 base respectively, with 16 bases between them. This CDR3 has 17 residues. CDR1 SGHVS and CDR2 FQNEAQ come from the germline V gene. The CDR3 spells CASSLVPGAGRNTEAFF. The CDR3 nucleotides read TGTGCCAGCAGCTTAGTTCCCGGCGCGGGGCGGAACACTGAAGCTTTCTTT.

CDR3 sequence reads: CAITVTNTGELFF. The DNA of the CDR3 is TGTGCCATCACAGTAACAAACACCGGGGAGCTGTTTTTT. The rearrangement uses TRBV10-3 and TRBJ2-2; the D is unclear. Per germline, CDR1 ENHRY and CDR2 SYGVKD. The CDR3 sequence is 13 residues long. V lost 7 bases and J lost 2, with 8 bases in between.

This clonotype showed up many times. This chain links TRBV5-1 with TRBJ2-7, with D uncertain. Trimming left V 10 bases short and J 2 bases short, with 13 bases between. The CDR3 is 12 residues long. Per the germline V gene, CDR1 is SGHRS and CDR2 is YFSETQ. CDR3 in amino acids: CAPGQLTYEQYF. In nucleotides, the CDR3 is TGCGCCCCCGGCCAACTTACCTACGAGCAGTACTTC.

This clonotype has a handful of counts. The chain has TRBV7-2 and TRBJ2-2; D ambiguous. Trimming cost V 1 base and J 6 bases, with 9 bases left between them. CDR1 is SGHTA and CDR2 is FQGNSA in the germline V gene. The CDR3 is 14 amino acids. The CDR3 loop reads CASSLGRQAGELFF. CDR3 nucleotides: TGTGCCAGCAGCTTAGGACGGCAAGCCGGGGAGCTGTTTTTT.

This clonotype was detected only a few times. The chain is built from TRBV3-1 and TRBJ2-3; possibly TRBD1 for D (6 bases). Trimming removed 7 bases from V and 0 bases from J, with 14 bases in between. The CDR3 extends over 15 amino acids. Germline assignment: CDR1 LGHDT and CDR2 YNNKEL (reference sequence). The CDR3 DNA reads as TGTGCCAGCAAACTTAGGACAGAAAGCACAGATACGCAGTATTTT. It is translated as CASKLRTESTDTQYF.

Ten or more counts support this clonotype. This sequence joins TRBV13 and TRBJ2-7; 9 bases agree with TRBD1. The germline V gene has CDR1 PRHDT and CDR2 FYEKMQ (reference sequence). The junction had 8 bases not matched to a gene; V was cut back by 5 bases and J by 3 bases. The CDR3 totals 15 residues. In nucleotides, the CDR3 is TGTGCCAGCAGCCAAACCGGGACAGGGAACTACGAGCAGTACTTC. This encodes CASSQTGTGNYEQYF.

This clonotype has just a few counts. The chain has TRBV4-3 and TRBJ2-7; the match to TRBD2 covers 9 bases. V gave up 3 bases and J gave up 1 base; unmatched junction bases: 10. The CDR3 sequence is 17 residues long. The germline gives CDR1 LGHNA, CDR2 YSLEER. The DNA for the CDR3 is TGCGCCAGCAGCCACCTACTTAGCGGGAGTAGTTCCTACGAGCAGTACTTC. Its protein product is CASSHLLSGSSSYEQYF.

This chain joins TRBV4-3 and TRBJ2-1; tentative D call: TRBD2 (6 bases). The CDR3 sequence is 16 residues long. The germline V and J ends were trimmed by 0 bases and 0 bases, with 9 bases remaining between them. Per germline, CDR1 LGHNA and CDR2 YSLEER. CDR3 protein: CASSQDQDYSYNEQFF. The CDR3 region has the DNA TGCGCCAGCAGCCAAGACCAGGACTACTCCTACAATGAGCAGTTCTTC.